Shown below are 3 T cell receptor beta chains from a single sample sequenced in a study of blood T cell repertoires in COVID-19. Assay used: immunoSEQ multiplex PCR; TCRdb lists only in-frame clones, some missing. The table lists about 220,000 clones, approximately 85% of them singletons. The sequencing sample was made of peripheral blood. These receptors originate from a woman between 65 and 79 years old with COVID-19, enrolled during active disease.

The V and J genes are TRBV4-2 and TRBJ1-4, with D uncertain. Trimming stripped 4 bases from V and 7 bases from J, with 10 bases between. CDR1 LGHNA and CDR2 YNFKEQ come from the germline V gene. CDR3 length equals 13 residues. The CDR3 region is CASSRALGEKLFF. For the CDR3, the DNA is TGTGCCAGCAGCCGGGCCCTCGGTGAAAAACTGTTTTTT.

The chain recombines TRBV24-1 with TRBJ2-1; 13 bases align to TRBD2. CDR1 and CDR2 from the germline V gene are KGHDR and SFDVKD. Germline trimming cut 3 bases from V and 5 bases from J; bases unmatched to any gene: 3. The CDR3 extends over 16 amino acids. CDR3 sequence (DNA): TGTGCCACCAGTGATGTCGGGACTAGCGGGAACAATGAGCAGTTCTTC. Protein: CATSDVGTSGNNEQFF.

The genes are TRBV6-5 and TRBJ1-2, with TRBD1 matching over 8 bases. The CDR3 loop spans 13 amino acids. The ends lost 6 bases at V and 6 bases at J; junction bases unmatched: 6. CDR1 and CDR2 (germline): MNHEY, SVGAGI. The CDR3 DNA reads as TGTGCCAGCAGCATGGACAGGGCAGATGGCTACACCTTC. It codes for CASSMDRADGYTF.